One sample yielded the 7 T cell receptor beta chains listed below, sequenced in a study of shared clonotypes between healthy human individuals (dated by TCRdb to 2018 to 2021). The library was prepared using the immunoSEQ multiplex PCR assay. TCRdb limited this immuneACCESS table to in-frame rearrangements with V and J called. A share of clones is missing; checked studies link under half to unresolved V genes, and the rest is unexplained. Present in this sample are about 2.3 million clones, 85% to 95% of which were seen just once. The top ten hold more than 0.35% of the sample. Sequencing used naive CD4+ T cells from PBMCs. Per the publication, the cell subset or site label means: CD45RA+ positively selected. The receptors shown here come from a man in his late teens or twenties in good health. Some clones in this sample may be carry-over from other donors' samples.

This chain connects TRBV7-9 to TRBJ2-1; D might be TRBD1 (5 bases). The CDR3 contains 15 residues. Germline CDR1 reads SEHNR; CDR2 reads FQNEAQ (reference sequence). Trimming took off 2 bases at V and 7 bases at J, with 15 bases between the two ends. The CDR3 loop reads CASSLTTEPLNEQFF. The CDR3, as DNA: TGTGCCAGCAGCTTAACGACAGAGCCCCTTAATGAGCAGTTCTTC. Based on the CDR3 plus reference TRBV7-9 and TRBJ2-1, the full variable domain is DTGVSQNPRHKITKRGQNVTFRCDPISEHNRLYWYRQTLGQGPEFLTYFQNEAQLEKSRLLSDRFSAERPKGSFSTLEIQRTEQGDSAMYLCASSLTTEPLNEQFFGPGTRLTVL.

This clone was picked up a small number of times. The V gene is TRBV12-5, the J gene TRBJ1-1, with D possibly TRBD1 on 6 matching bases. This CDR3 is built from 13 residues. Per germline, CDR1 LGHNT and CDR2 FRNRAP. Between the trimmed V and J ends, which lost 5 bases and 5 bases, there was a span of 12 bases. In nucleotides, the CDR3 is TGTGCTAGTGGTCTGGGACATGGAACTGAAGCTTTCTTT. Residues: CASGLGHGTEAFF.

The chain is built from TRBV4-2 and TRBJ2-7, with 8 nucleotides matching TRBD2. The ends lost 4 bases at V and 6 bases at J; junction bases unmatched: 14. Germline CDR1 LGHNA, CDR2 YNFKEQ. CDR3 length: 16 residues. The CDR3 DNA sequence: TGTGCCAGCAGCCGAAGAGGAACGGGAGGGTCCGGCGAGCAGTACTTC. Encoded protein: CASSRRGTGGSGEQYF.

The chain uses TRBV7-2 and TRBJ2-5; 11 positions match TRBD1. This CDR3 contains 14 residues. V lost 5 bases and J lost 4; bases outside the gene matches: 3. Germline assignment: CDR1 SGHTA and CDR2 FQGNSA. As DNA, the CDR3 is TGTGCCAGCAGCCCGGGACAGGGGGTAGAGACCCAGTACTTC. Its protein is CASSPGQGVETQYF.

The rearrangement uses TRBV10-3 and TRBJ2-3; no clear D gene. The CDR3 consists of 14 residues. The V end lost 8 bases, the J end lost 0 bases, and 12 bases lay between the germline ends. Germline-derived CDR1 and CDR2 are ENHRY and SYGVKD. The CDR3 DNA follows: TGTGCCATCCGTGCAGGAAGTAGCACAGATACGCAGTATTTT. It specifies CAIRAGSSTDTQYF.

This clone was counted a single time. The chain has TRBV21-1 and TRBJ2-7; TRBD1 reflects the table's D call only, with no check against the DNA. TRBV21-1 corresponds to a pseudogene. This CDR3 has 18 amino acids. The CDR3 DNA sequence: TGTGCCAGCAGCCTACTAAACGCCCGGACAGGGGAGACCTACGAGCAGTACTTC. Its translation: CASSLLNARTGETYEQYF.

The V gene is TRBV10-3, the J gene TRBJ1-5; TRBD1 is a possible D gene (5 bases). The CDR3 has 17 amino acids. Germline-derived CDR1 and CDR2 are ENHRY and SYGVKD. V was cut by 0 bases and J by 2 bases, with 14 bases left in between. The CDR3 bases are TGTGCCATCAGTGAGTCCTGGGGGTCGGGGCGCAATCAGCCCCAGCATTTT. It codes for CAISESWGSGRNQPQHF.